These T cell receptor beta chains were read from a single sample in a study of cytomegalovirus exposure and HLA in healthy donors. TCRdb's copy holds only in-frame clones and misses some; the assay was immunoSEQ multiplex PCR. The repertoire has about 220,000 clones, 88% of them found once; the top ten carry 2.9%. Sequencing used PBMCs. The receptors were sampled from a woman younger than 30 in good health and CMV-seronegative. Each CDR3 is given with its conserved first and last residue. D genes are given only for firm matches. Clone size is stated in some rows and not others, as once, few, many or a class when expanded.

TRBD1	TRBV9	TRBJ2-5	few	TGTGCCAGCAGCGTGACAGGGCGGGAGACCCAGTACTTC	CASSVTGRETQYF
TRBD1	TRBV4-1	TRBJ2-7	NA	TGCGCCAGCAGCGAATCAGGACAGGACTACGAGCAGTACTTC	CASSESGQDYEQYF
TRBD1	TRBV5-6	TRBJ1-2	NA	TGTGCCAGCATCTGGGGCGGAACAGGGGAGAGGGGCTACACCTTC	CASIWGGTGERGYTF
TRBD2	TRBV6-4	TRBJ2-2	many	TGTGCCAGCAGTGACGGGACTAGCACCGGGGAGCTGTTTTTT	CASSDGTSTGELFF
TRBD1	TRBV6-5	TRBJ1-1	NA	TGTGCCAGCAGTACACAGGGGGCCTGGACTGAAGCTTTCTTT	CASSTQGAWTEAFF
NA	TRBV28	TRBJ2-7	NA	TGTGCCAGCAGTTCCTTCCCCTACGAGCAGTACTTC	CASSSFPYEQYF
NA	TRBV30	TRBJ2-3	once	TGTGCCTGGAGTGTCGGGTCCGGGAGAATACCTAGCACAGATACGCAGTATTTT	CAWSVGSGRIPSTDTQYF
NA	TRBV9	TRBJ2-2	NA	TGTGCCAGCAGCGCGAGCCACACCGGGGAGCTGTTTTTT	CASSASHTGELFF
TRBD1	TRBV9	TRBJ2-2	NA	TGTGCCAGCAGCGCGGGGGGACAGGGTGGGGAGCTGTTTTTT	CASSAGGQGGELFF
NA	TRBV7-2	TRBJ2-3	NA	TGTGCCAGCAGCTTAACAGGGTCAGATACGCAGTATTTT	CASSLTGSDTQYF
TRBD2	TRBV4-3	TRBJ2-2	NA	TGCGCCAGCAGCCCTAGCGGGAGAGGATTCACCGGGGAGCTGTTTTTT	CASSPSGRGFTGELFF
TRBD2	TRBV28	TRBJ2-5	NA	TGTGCCAGCAGTTCGGGACTAGCCGAGACCCAGTACTTC	CASSSGLAETQYF
TRBD1	TRBV7-2	TRBJ2-7	NA	TGTGCCAGCAGCTACCAGGAACAGGGGTACGAGCAGTACTTC	CASSYQEQGYEQYF
NA	TRBV19	TRBJ2-7	once	TGTGCCAGTAGTATAGCAGAAACCTACGAGCAGTACTTC	CASSIAETYEQYF
TRBD1	TRBV7-8	TRBJ2-7	NA	TGTGCCAGCAGCGGACAGGGGGCGTTGTACGAGCAGTACTTC	CASSGQGALYEQYF
TRBD2	TRBV7-9	TRBJ2-7	once	TGTGCCAGCAGCTTTTTAGAGCGGGAGGGCCGCTACGAGCAGTACTTC	CASSFLEREGRYEQYF
NA	TRBV28	TRBJ1-1	once	TGTGCCTGCGGGATCATGAACACTGAAGCTTTCTTT	CACGIMNTEAFF
NA	TRBV14	TRBJ2-6	NA	TGTGCCAGCAGCCAACTAGGGAGTGTTGGGGCCAACGTCCTGACTTTC	CASSQLGSVGANVLTF
NA	TRBV9	TRBJ1-1	NA	TGTGCCAGCAGTCCAGACACAAATGAAGCTTTCTTT	CASSPDTNEAFF
NA	TRBV1	TRBJ2-1	NA	TGCACCAGCAGCCCCCCCCGACAGATCGAAACAAACCCCCTATTCTACAATGAGCAGTTCTTC	CTSSPPRQIETNPLFYNEQFF
NA	TRBV5-1	TRBJ2-1	NA	TGCGCCAGCAGCTTGGACTACGGTTACAATGAGCAGTTCTTC	CASSLDYGYNEQFF
TRBD1	TRBV28	TRBJ2-5	NA	TGTGCCAGCAGTTTAGGTCAGGGGGCGCGGACCCAGTACTTC	CASSLGQGARTQYF
NA	TRBV2	TRBJ1-5	NA	TGTGCCAGCAGTGAGTCTCGACTTTATAGCAATCAGCCCCAGCATTTT	CASSESRLYSNQPQHF
TRBD1	TRBV9	TRBJ1-1	NA	TGTGCCAGCAGCCTCGGGACAGGGGGCACTGAAGCTTTCTTT	CASSLGTGGTEAFF
NA	TRBV6-6	TRBJ2-1	NA	NA	CASSSSGGSYNEQFF
NA	TRBV2	TRBJ2-4	NA	TGTGCCAACCGATCAGACGGGGAGATAGCCAAAAACATTCAGTACTTC	CANRSDGEIAKNIQYF
NA	TRBV5-1	TRBJ2-3	NA	TGCGCCAGCAGTGGTAGCGGCACAGATACGCAGTATTTT	CASSGSGTDTQYF
TRBD1	TRBV27	TRBJ2-7	once	TGTGCCAGCAGCCCGGGACAGGGCTACGAGCAGTACTTC	CASSPGQGYEQYF
NA	TRBV28	TRBJ2-7	NA	TGTGCCAGCAGTTTCACGATCTCGCGAAGTGGTGAGCAGTACTTC	CASSFTISRSGEQYF
TRBD1	TRBV28	TRBJ1-1	NA	TGTGCCAGCACCCAAGGACAGGGGGCTACTGAAGCTTTCTTT	CASTQGQGATEAFF
TRBD1	TRBV11-2	TRBJ2-3	NA	TGTGCCAGCAGCTTTACAGGGGGCGGTCATACAGATACGCAGTATTTT	CASSFTGGGHTDTQYF
NA	TRBV5-4	TRBJ2-3	NA	TGTGCCAGCAGCTTGATTAGCGGCCCAAGCACAGATACGCAGTATTTT	CASSLISGPSTDTQYF
NA	TRBV19	TRBJ2-2	NA	TGTGCCAGTAGTATCAGGGGCACCGGGGAGCTGTTTTTT	CASSIRGTGELFF
NA	TRBV15	TRBJ1-2	few	TGTGCCACCAGCAGGGGACTGAACTATGGCTACACCTTC	CATSRGLNYGYTF
NA	TRBV19	TRBJ1-2	few	TGTGCCAGTAGTCCCCGGGGTGATGGCTACACCTTC	CASSPRGDGYTF
NA	TRBV4-1	TRBJ1-3	NA	TGCGCCAGCAGCCAAGCTCAGGGGTTCTCTGGAAACACCATATATTTT	CASSQAQGFSGNTIYF
NA	TRBV9	TRBJ1-2	NA	TGTGCCAGCAGCGGACACAACTATGGCTACACCTTC	CASSGHNYGYTF
TRBD2	TRBV7-8	TRBJ2-7	NA	TGTGCCAGCAGCTCCACCGGGACTAGCGAGCAGTACTTC	CASSSTGTSEQYF
NA	TRBV7-3	TRBJ2-5	NA	TGTGCCAGTACCGGGAGTCAGGGTCCGGAGACCCAGTACTTC	CASTGSQGPETQYF
NA	TRBV18	TRBJ1-5	NA	TGTGCCAGCTCACCTGCGGGTGAACAGCCCCAGCATTTT	CASSPAGEQPQHF
TRBD1	TRBV19	TRBJ1-4	NA	TGTGCCAGTAGCAGGACAGGGGCCAGTGAAAAACTGTTTTTT	CASSRTGASEKLFF
NA	TRBV6-1	TRBJ1-2	NA	TGTGCCAGCAGTGCAGCTGACAGACGTTATTTCGATGGCTACACCTTC	CASSAADRRYFDGYTF
NA	TRBV30	TRBJ2-7	NA	TGTGCCTGGAGTGTACAGAACGAGCAGTACTTC	CAWSVQNEQYF
NA	TRBV7-2	TRBJ2-7	NA	TGTGCCAGCGCTCAGGGTCTGGGCGACGAGCAGTACTTC	CASAQGLGDEQYF
NA	TRBV29-1	TRBJ1-2	NA	TGCAGCGTTCAAAGCCGGGACTCCGACAAATATAACTACTCACCGTACTATGGCTACACCTTC	CSVQSRDSDKYNYSPYYGYTF
NA	TRBV19	TRBJ1-5	NA	TGTGCCAGTAGCCATACATCGGGAGGTGAACAGCCCCAGCATTTT	CASSHTSGGEQPQHF
NA	TRBV11-2	TRBJ1-2	few	TGTGCCAGCAGCTTAGTTTCTCCAGGCAACTATGGCTACACCTTC	CASSLVSPGNYGYTF
NA	TRBV27	TRBJ1-1	NA	TGTGCCAGCAGTTTACAGGGGCTTATGAACACTGAAGCTTTCTTT	CASSLQGLMNTEAFF
NA	TRBV21-1	TRBJ1-4	NA	TGTGCCAGCGGCGAATGTCCAGGGGCAACTAATGAAAAACTGTTTTTT	CASGECPGATNEKLFF
NA	TRBV4-1	TRBJ2-1	NA	TGCGCCAGCAGCCAAGCTTGGACTGGGGGACTCGTCAATGAGCAGTTCTTC	CASSQAWTGGLVNEQFF
NA	TRBV7-9	TRBJ2-3	NA	TGTGCCAGCAGCTCCTTGTCAGATACGCAGTATTTT	CASSSLSDTQYF
TRBD2	TRBV30	TRBJ2-1	NA	TGTGCCTGGAGTGAGGGGGGTAGCGGGAGCGATGAGCAGTTCTTC	CAWSEGGSGSDEQFF
NA	TRBV7-2	TRBJ2-7	NA	TGTGCCAGCAGCTTAGCGCGGGAGCAGTACTTC	CASSLAREQYF
TRBD1	TRBV6-4	TRBJ2-2	NA	TGTGCCAGCAGTGACTCGACAGGGGACACCGGGGAGCTGTTTTTT	CASSDSTGDTGELFF
TRBD2	TRBV6-1	TRBJ2-7	NA	TGTGCCAGCAGTCGACGGGAGGCCGCCCACGAGCAGTACTTC	CASSRREAAHEQYF
TRBD1	TRBV7-8	TRBJ2-7	once	TGTGCCAGCAGCTCGGACAGGGCAAACTTAGCCTACGAGCAGTACTTC	CASSSDRANLAYEQYF
NA	TRBV4-3	TRBJ2-2	NA	TGCGCCAGCAGCCAGCACAGGGCTACCGGGGAGCTGTTTTTT	CASSQHRATGELFF
TRBD1	TRBV5-1	TRBJ1-3	NA	TGCGCCAGCAGCTTGGGGGACAGGGGAAACACCATATATTTT	CASSLGDRGNTIYF